The 11 T cell receptor beta chains given below trace back to one sample, sequenced in a study of cytomegalovirus exposure and HLA in healthy donors. Clones were read by immunoSEQ multiplex PCR, and TCRdb kept only the in-frame ones, dropping some. This table holds around 60,000 clones, roughly 94% found once. The sequencing sample was made of PBMCs. The receptors originated from a young man in good health and CMV-seropositive.

The rearrangement joins TRBV10-1 to TRBJ2-3; maybe TRBD2 (6 bases). V was clipped by 6 bases and J by 1 base, with 8 bases between them. In germline, CDR1 is WNHNN, CDR2 SYGVQD (reference sequence). The CDR3 is 13 residues long. The DNA of the CDR3 is TGCGCCAGCAGGGGGGGTGGCACAGATACGCAGTATTTT. Translated: CASRGGGTDTQYF.

This chain connects TRBV6-5 to TRBJ1-1, with D maybe TRBD1 (5 bases). Germline loops: CDR1 MNHEY, CDR2 SVGAGI. The CDR3 contains 13 residues. With 6 bases removed from V and 11 bases from J, the gap between germline ends came to 19 bases. As DNA, the CDR3 is TGTGCCAGCAGATACCCAGATTCGGGGGTGGCTTTCTTT. It yields the protein CASRYPDSGVAFF.

The gene calls are TRBV6-5 and TRBJ1-3, with D perhaps matching TRBD1 (6 bases). This CDR3 is built from 14 residues. Germline V CDR1 and CDR2: MNHEY, SVGAGI. The V and J ends lost 7 bases and 0 bases respectively, with 10 bases between them. The CDR3 nucleotides are TGTGCCAGCAAAACAGGGAACTCTGGAAACACCATATATTTT. Translating gives CASKTGNSGNTIYF.

The J gene is TRBJ1-3, the V gene TRBV23-1, with 7 bases identical to TRBD1. TRBV23-1 is sorted into the ORF group, with uncertain function. The V and J ends lost 2 bases and 1 base, in that order; junction bases with no gene match: 2. The CDR3 extends over 15 amino acids. For the CDR3, the DNA is TGCGCCAGCAGTCAACGGGACAGTTCTGGAAACACCATATATTTT. Amino acid sequence: CASSQRDSSGNTIYF.

V and J are TRBV9 and TRBJ1-3; D might be TRBD1 (6 bases). Germline loops: CDR1 SGDLS, CDR2 YYNGEE. The length of the CDR3 is 13 residues. V was clipped by 2 bases and J by 4 bases, with 7 bases between them. Written as DNA, the CDR3 is TGTGCCAGCAGCGTCGACAGGGGAAACACCATATATTTT. Amino acids: CASSVDRGNTIYF.

This clone was picked up one time. Without the conserved terminal phenylalanine or tryptophan, this CDR3 likely stems from a read error. The limits of the CDR3 on the DNA are not certain, so only TCRdb's listed CDR3 is given. This sequence joins TRBV28 and TRBJ2-4; the D call in the table, TRBD2, was not verified against the DNA. The CDR3 totals 17 residues, both ends included. Germline V gene data show CDR1 as MDHEN and CDR2 as SYDVKM. This CDR3 is CASSLSRGGLAGEWTVL.

J is TRBJ1-4 and V is TRBV13; D remains unclear. The V gene's germline CDR1 is PRHDT and CDR2 FYEKMQ (reference sequence). The V end lost 5 bases, the J end lost 2 bases, and 21 bases lay between the germline ends. The CDR3 runs 18 residues. The CDR3 sequence is CASSQRRRLTQTNEKLFF. CDR3 bases: TGTGCCAGCAGCCAACGCAGACGTTTGACACAGACTAATGAAAAACTGTTTTTT.

The chain combines TRBV28 with TRBJ2-7; 10 positions agree with TRBD2. CDR1 and CDR2 (germline): MDHEN, SYDVKM. CDR3 length: 16 residues. V dropped 4 bases and J dropped 5; count of bases not matched to a gene: 11. For the CDR3, the DNA is TGTGCCAGCAGTTCCCGCGGATGGACTAGCGGAAACGAGCAGTACTTC. Protein product: CASSSRGWTSGNEQYF.

The chain couples TRBV5-6 to TRBJ2-6; TRBD2 might be the D (5 bases). Trimming left V 3 bases short and J 0 bases short, with 7 bases between. Per the germline V gene, CDR1 is SGHDT and CDR2 is YYEEEE. The CDR3 sequence is 15 residues long. CDR3 sequence (DNA): TGTGCCAGCAGCTCCCGGGACTCTGGGGCCAACGTCCTGACTTTC. This codes for CASSSRDSGANVLTF.

This sequence joins TRBV21-1 and TRBJ2-1; TRBD1 is the table's D call, not checked against the DNA. TRBV21-1 is noted as a pseudogene. The CDR3 totals 11 residues. This CDR3 is CASRAGTGGFF. CDR3 in DNA: TGTGCCAGCAGGGCAGGGACAGGTGGGTTCTTC.

This chain connects TRBV5-4 to TRBJ2-3; 7 bases line up with TRBD1. Germline V gene data show CDR1 as SGHNT and CDR2 as YYREEE (reference sequence). With 0 bases clipped from V and 0 bases from J, the junction kept 4 bases outside the gene matches. The CDR3 extends over 16 amino acids. The CDR3 sequence: CASSLVGGHSTDTQYF. The CDR3 DNA reads TGTGCCAGCAGCTTGGTAGGGGGCCATAGCACAGATACGCAGTATTTT.